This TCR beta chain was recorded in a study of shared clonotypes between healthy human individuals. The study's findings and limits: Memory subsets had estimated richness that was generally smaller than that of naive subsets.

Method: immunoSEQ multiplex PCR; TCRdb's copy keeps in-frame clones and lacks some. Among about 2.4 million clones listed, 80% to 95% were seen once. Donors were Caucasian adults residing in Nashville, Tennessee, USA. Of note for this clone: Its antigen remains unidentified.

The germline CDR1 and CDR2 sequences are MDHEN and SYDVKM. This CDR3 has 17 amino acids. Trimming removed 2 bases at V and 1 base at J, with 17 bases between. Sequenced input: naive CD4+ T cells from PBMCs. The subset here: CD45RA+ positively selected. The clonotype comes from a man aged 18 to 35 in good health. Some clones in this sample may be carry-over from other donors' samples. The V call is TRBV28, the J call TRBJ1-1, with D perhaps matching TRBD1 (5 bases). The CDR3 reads CASSLVGRVFGNTEAFF. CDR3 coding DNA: TGTGCCAGCAGTTTAGTTGGCAGGGTGTTCGGGAACACTGAAGCTTTCTTT.